The rows below give T cell receptor beta chains drawn from one sample of a study of Tregs in tolerant kidney transplant recipients. Clones were sequenced by immunoSEQ multiplex PCR, and TCRdb holds only the in-frame ones, with some missing. The sample carries about 18,000 clones, approximately 80% recorded once. Sequencing used Tregs from blood. These receptors came from a human donor in good health. CDR3s include the opening cysteine and the closing phenylalanine or tryptophan. Each record gives: J gene, D gene, V gene, CDR3 protein. The D gene is left open where the match is weak.

TRBJ1-5	-	TRBV5-5	CASSSGVGNQPQHF
TRBJ2-5	-	TRBV19	CASSIAGGFGGGETQYF
TRBJ2-1	TRBD1	TRBV5-4	CASSLWGGTGWDYNEQFF
TRBJ2-5	-	TRBV25-1	CASGLEQGGAETQYF
TRBJ1-2	-	TRBV19	CASSIVAATLGGYTF
TRBJ1-5	TRBD1	TRBV28	CASSGQGYQPQHF
TRBJ2-4	-	TRBV6-6	CASSYPPGVLIQYF
TRBJ2-1	TRBD2	TRBV7-2	CASSLTSGAYNEQFF
TRBJ2-7	-	TRBV9	CASSPGGRTHEQYF
TRBJ2-5	-	TRBV5-6	CASSLRRETQYF
TRBJ2-1	-	TRBV5-1	CASSLTGVRDEQFF
TRBJ2-2	TRBD2	TRBV30	CAWRVAGGPTGELFF
TRBJ2-7	TRBD2	TRBV5-1	CASSLGVSGRRHF
TRBJ1-2	-	TRBV7-2	CASSPMGGYYGYTF
TRBJ2-4	TRBD1	TRBV7-2	CASSATGSQTVQYF
TRBJ2-1	TRBD2	TRBV29-1	CSAERGVREQFF
TRBJ2-1	TRBD1	TRBV10-3	CAISERQGARNEQFF
TRBJ2-3	-	TRBV14	CASSQGSMNTQYF
TRBJ2-5	-	TRBV4-1	CASSQRDFMEETQYF
TRBJ2-3	TRBD2	TRBV4-2	CASSLRLAGEGDGTDTQYF
TRBJ2-7	-	TRBV6-1	CASSEAIRPSGGRSYEQYF
TRBJ1-2	-	TRBV5-1	CASSLGTAYGYTF
TRBJ2-7	-	TRBV6-6	CASKLRTAYEQYF
TRBJ2-1	-	TRBV4-2	CASSQASGTFNEQFF
TRBJ2-7	-	TRBV19	CASSIGPTHEQYF
TRBJ1-1	TRBD1	TRBV7-8	CASSAGRDREAFF
TRBJ1-3	-	TRBV7-4	CASSLMESGNTIYF
TRBJ2-4	-	TRBV19	CASSTGLKNIQYF
TRBJ2-7	-	TRBV23-1	CASRVPTRQEGCRQYF
TRBJ2-2	TRBD1	TRBV5-1	CASSRDRGVRNTGELFF
TRBJ1-2	TRBD1	TRBV11-2	CASSLGQGAPMPF
TRBJ1-4	-	TRBV10-3	CAISESPGEKLFF
TRBJ1-1	-	TRBV4-2	CASSPNPQGPEAFF
TRBJ1-2	TRBD1	TRBV6-5	CASSYQGASSNGYTF
TRBJ1-5	-	TRBV19	CASKQGSGQPQHF
TRBJ2-1	-	TRBV4-3	CASSRVDSNEQFF
TRBJ2-5	-	TRBV7-2	CASSRPRETQYF
TRBJ2-5	TRBD1	TRBV5-4	CASSPFRGPWETQYF
TRBJ1-1	-	TRBV6-6	CASRLHVEAFF
TRBJ2-5	TRBD2	TRBV5-1	CASSPIGLAGRRETQYF
TRBJ2-7	-	TRBV5-1	CASSSGLQGPYEQYF
TRBJ2-5	-	TRBV5-4	CASSSREGTQYF
TRBJ1-2	-	TRBV10-3	CAISDRAYGYTF
TRBJ2-7	-	TRBV5-4	CASSLGGSWGYEQYF
TRBJ2-2	TRBD1	TRBV2	CASSEDRGGELFF
TRBJ2-1	TRBD2	TRBV2	CASSGVAGGLRGEQFF
TRBJ2-2	-	TRBV4-3	CASSPLLRENTGELFF
TRBJ1-2	TRBD1	TRBV5-3	CARSPIRDRGFSNYGYTF